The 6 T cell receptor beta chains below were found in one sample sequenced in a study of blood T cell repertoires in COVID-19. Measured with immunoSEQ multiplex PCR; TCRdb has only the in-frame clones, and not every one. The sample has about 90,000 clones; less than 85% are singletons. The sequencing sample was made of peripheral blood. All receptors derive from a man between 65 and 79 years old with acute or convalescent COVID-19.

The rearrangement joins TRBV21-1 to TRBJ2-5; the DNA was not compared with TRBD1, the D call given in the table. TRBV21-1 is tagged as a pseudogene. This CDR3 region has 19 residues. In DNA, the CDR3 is TGTGCCAGCAGCAAAGAGGCCCAGGGGGCTTGGGCAATAAAAGAGACCCAGTACTTC. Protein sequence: CASSKEAQGAWAIKETQYF.

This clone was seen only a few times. In nucleotides, the CDR3 is TGTGCCATCAACTCGGCGGACAGGGGGCCGACAGATACGCAGTATTTT. Its protein is CAINSADRGPTDTQYF. V gene TRBV10-3 combines with J gene TRBJ2-3; 11 nucleotides agree with TRBD1. V was pared by 7 bases and J by 3 bases, with 9 bases of the junction left unmatched. The germline gives CDR1 ENHRY, CDR2 SYGVKD. The CDR3 loop spans 16 amino acids.

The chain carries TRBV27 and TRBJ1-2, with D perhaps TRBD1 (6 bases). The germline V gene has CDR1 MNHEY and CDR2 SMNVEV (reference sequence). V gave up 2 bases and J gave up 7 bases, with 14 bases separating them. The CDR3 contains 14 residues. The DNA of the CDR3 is TGTGCCAGCAGTTTAATGGCAGGGGAAGGTGGCTACACCTTC. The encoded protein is CASSLMAGEGGYTF.

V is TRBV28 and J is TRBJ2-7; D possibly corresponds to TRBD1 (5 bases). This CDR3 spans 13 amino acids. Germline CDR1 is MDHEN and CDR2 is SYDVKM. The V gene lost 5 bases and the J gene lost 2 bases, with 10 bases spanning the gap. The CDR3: CASSPQTAYEQYV. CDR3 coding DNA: TGTGCCAGCAGTCCGCAGACAGCCTACGAGCAGTACGTC.

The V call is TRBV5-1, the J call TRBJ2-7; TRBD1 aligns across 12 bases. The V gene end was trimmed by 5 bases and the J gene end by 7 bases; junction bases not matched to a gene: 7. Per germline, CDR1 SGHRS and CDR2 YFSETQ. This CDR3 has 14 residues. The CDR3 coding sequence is TGCGCCAGCAGTCCCGGGACAGGGGGCTTGGAGCAGTACTTC. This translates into CASSPGTGGLEQYF.

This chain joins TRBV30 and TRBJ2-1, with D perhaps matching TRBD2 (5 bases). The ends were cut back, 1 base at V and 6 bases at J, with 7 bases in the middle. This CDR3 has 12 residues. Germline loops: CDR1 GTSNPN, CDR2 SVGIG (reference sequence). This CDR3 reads CAWSEEGNEQFF. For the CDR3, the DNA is TGTGCCTGGAGTGAAGAGGGCAATGAGCAGTTCTTC. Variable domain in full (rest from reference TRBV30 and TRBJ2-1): SQTIHQWPATLVQPVGSPLSLECTVEGTSNPNLYWYRQAAGRGLQLLFYSVGIGQISSEVPQNLSASRPQDRQFILSSKKLLLSDSGFYLCAWSEEGNEQFFGPGTRLTVL.